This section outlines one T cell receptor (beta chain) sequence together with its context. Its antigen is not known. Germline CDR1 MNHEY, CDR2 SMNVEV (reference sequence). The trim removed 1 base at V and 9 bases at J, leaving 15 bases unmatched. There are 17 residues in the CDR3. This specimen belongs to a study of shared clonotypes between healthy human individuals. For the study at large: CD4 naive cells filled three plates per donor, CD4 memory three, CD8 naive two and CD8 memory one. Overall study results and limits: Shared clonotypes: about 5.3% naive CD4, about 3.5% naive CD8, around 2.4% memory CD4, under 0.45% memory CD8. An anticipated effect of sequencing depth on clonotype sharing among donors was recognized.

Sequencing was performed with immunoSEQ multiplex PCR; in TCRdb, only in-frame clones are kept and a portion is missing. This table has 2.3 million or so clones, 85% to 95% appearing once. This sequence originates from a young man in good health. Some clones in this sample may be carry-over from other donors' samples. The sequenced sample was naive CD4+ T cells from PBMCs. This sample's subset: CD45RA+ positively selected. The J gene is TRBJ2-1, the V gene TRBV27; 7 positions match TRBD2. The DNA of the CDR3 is TGTGCCAGCAGTTTATTGCTCACCGGACTAGAGATTACTGAGCAGTTCTTC. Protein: CASSLLLTGLEITEQFF.